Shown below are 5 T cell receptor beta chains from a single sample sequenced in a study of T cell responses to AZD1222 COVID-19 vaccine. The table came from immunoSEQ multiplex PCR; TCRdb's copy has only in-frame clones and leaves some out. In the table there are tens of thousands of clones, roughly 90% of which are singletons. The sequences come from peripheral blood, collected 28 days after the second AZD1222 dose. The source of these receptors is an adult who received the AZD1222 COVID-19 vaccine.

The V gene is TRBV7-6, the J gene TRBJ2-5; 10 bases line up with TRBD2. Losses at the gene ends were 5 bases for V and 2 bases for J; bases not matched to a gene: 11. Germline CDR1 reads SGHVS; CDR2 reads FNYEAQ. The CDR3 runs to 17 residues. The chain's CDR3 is CASSRKPGLAFQETQYF. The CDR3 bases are TGTGCCAGCAGCCGGAAACCGGGACTAGCGTTTCAAGAGACCCAGTACTTC.

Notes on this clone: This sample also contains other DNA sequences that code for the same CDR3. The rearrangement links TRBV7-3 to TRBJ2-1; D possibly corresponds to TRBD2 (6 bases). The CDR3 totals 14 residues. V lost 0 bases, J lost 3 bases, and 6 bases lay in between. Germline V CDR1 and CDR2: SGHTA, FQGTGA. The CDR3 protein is CASSLTSGYNEQFF. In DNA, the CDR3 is TGTGCCAGCAGCTTAACTAGCGGCTACAATGAGCAGTTCTTC.

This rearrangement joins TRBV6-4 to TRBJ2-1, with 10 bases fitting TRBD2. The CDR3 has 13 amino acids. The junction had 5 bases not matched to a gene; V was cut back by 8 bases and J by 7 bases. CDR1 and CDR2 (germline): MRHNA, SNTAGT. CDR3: CASSTSGINEQFF. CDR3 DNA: TGTGCCAGCTCAACTAGCGGGATAAATGAGCAGTTCTTC.

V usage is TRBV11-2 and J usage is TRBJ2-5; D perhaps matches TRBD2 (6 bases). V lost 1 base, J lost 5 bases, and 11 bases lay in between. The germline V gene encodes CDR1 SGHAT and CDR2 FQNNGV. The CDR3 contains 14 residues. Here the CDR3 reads CASSLGQAGETQYF. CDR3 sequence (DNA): TGTGCCAGCAGCTTAGGTCAGGCGGGGGAGACCCAGTACTTC. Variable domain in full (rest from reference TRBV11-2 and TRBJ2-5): EAGVAQSPRYKIIEKRQSVAFWCNPISGHATLYWYQQILGQGPKLLIQFQNNGVVDDSQLPKDRFSAERLKGVDSTLKIQPAKLEDSAVYLCASSLGQAGETQYFGPGTRLLVL.

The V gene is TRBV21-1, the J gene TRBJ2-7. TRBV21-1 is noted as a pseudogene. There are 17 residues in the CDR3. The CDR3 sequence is CASSKRGGLTVAYEQYF. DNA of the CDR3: TGTGCCAGCAGCAAACGGGGCGGTTTGACAGTAGCCTACGAGCAGTACTTC.